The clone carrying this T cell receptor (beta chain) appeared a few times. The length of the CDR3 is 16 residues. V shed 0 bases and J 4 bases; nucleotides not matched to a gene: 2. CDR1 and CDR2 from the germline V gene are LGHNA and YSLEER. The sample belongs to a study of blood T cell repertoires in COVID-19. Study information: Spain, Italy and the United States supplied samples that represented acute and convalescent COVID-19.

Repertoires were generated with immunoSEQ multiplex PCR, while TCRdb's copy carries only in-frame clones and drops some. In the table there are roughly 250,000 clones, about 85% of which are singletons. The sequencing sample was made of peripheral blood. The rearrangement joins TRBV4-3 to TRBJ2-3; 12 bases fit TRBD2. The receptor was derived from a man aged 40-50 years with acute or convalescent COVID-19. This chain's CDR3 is CASSQDLAGGPDTQYF. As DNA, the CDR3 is TGCGCCAGCAGCCAAGATCTAGCGGGGGGGCCAGATACGCAGTATTTT.